This T cell receptor beta chain was retrieved from a study of shared clonotypes between healthy human individuals. Across the study: CD4 naive and memory got three plates each, CD8 naive two, CD8 memory one. Overall study results and limits: In this cohort, only blood was sampled, and tissue repertoires likely differ.

Worth noting for this clone: What it recognizes is unknown.

Produced via immunoSEQ multiplex PCR; TCRdb's table is partial and in-frame only. The sample has roughly 320,000 clones; around 87% are singletons. Adult Caucasians living in Nashville, Tennessee made up all of the donors. Input material: memory CD8+ T cells sorted from blood. This sample's subset: CD45RO+ cells pooled with CCR7-negative TemRA cells. This clonotype was obtained from a man aged 18 to 35 in good health.

CDR3 amino acids: CASSPGQANYGYTF. In nucleotides, the CDR3 is TGTGCCAGCAGCCCTGGACAGGCGAACTATGGCTACACCTTC. The chain carries TRBV9 and TRBJ1-2, with 7 bases lining up with TRBD1. The CDR3 runs 14 residues. The germline CDR1 and CDR2 sequences are SGDLS and YYNGEE. The V gene end was trimmed by 4 bases and the J gene end by 2 bases; junction bases not matched to a gene: 5.